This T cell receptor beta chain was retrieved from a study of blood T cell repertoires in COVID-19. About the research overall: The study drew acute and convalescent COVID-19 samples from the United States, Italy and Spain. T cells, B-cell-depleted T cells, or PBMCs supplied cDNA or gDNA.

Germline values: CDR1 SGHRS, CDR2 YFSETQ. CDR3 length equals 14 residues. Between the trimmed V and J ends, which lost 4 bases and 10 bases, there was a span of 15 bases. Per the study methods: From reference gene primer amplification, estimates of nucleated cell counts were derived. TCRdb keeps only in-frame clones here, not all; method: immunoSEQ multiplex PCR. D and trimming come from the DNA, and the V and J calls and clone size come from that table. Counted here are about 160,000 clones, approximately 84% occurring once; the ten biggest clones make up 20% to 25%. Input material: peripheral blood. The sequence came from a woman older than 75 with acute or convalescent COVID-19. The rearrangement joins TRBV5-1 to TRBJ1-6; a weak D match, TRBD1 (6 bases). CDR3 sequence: CASSPQGVESPLHF. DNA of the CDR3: TGCGCCAGCAGCCCACAGGGAGTGGAGTCACCCCTCCACTTT.